One and the same sample provided the 31 T cell receptor beta chains below, sequenced in a study of T cells after posttransplantation cyclophosphamide. Method: immunoSEQ multiplex PCR; TCRdb's copy keeps in-frame clones and lacks some. Of approximately 2,000 clones listed, roughly four fifths are singletons. Busulfan-fludarabine conditioning, marrow transplant, and cyclophosphamide on days +3 and +4 were administered. The sequencing used CD8+ T cells sorted from blood, collected 350 to 380 days after allogeneic stem cell transplant with posttransplant cyclophosphamide. The receptor set was obtained from a male patient aged 50 or older who received an allogeneic stem cell transplant from a related donor and was CMV-positive. Part of the T cell pool may stem from the graft donor.

This rearrangement joins TRBV2 to TRBJ2-4, with TRBD2 as a possible D gene (5 bases). CDR3 length: 15 amino acids. Germline CDR1 reads SNHLY; CDR2 reads FYNNEI. The V gene lost 4 bases and the J gene lost 5 bases, with 15 bases spanning the gap. The CDR3 is CASSGGPPPENIQYF. Here the CDR3 DNA reads TGTGCCAGCAGTGGCGGGCCCCCCCCCGAAAACATTCAGTACTTC. The full variable domain, rest sourced from reference TRBV2 and TRBJ2-4, is EPEVTQTPSHQVTQMGQEVILRCVPISNHLYFYWYRQILGQKVEFLVSFYNNEISEKSEIFDDQFSVERPDGSNFTLKIRSTKLEDSAMYFCASSGGPPPENIQYFGAGTRLSVL.

This sequence joins TRBV9 and TRBJ1-1, with D tentatively TRBD1 (6 bases). V lost 4 bases and J lost 6, with 16 bases in between. The CDR3 spans 14 residues. Per the germline V gene, CDR1 is SGDLS and CDR2 is YYNGEE. The CDR3 loop reads CASSKVAGASEAFF. The CDR3 bases are TGTGCCAGCAGCAAGGTCGCGGGGGCCTCTGAAGCTTTCTTT.

This rearrangement joins TRBV18 to TRBJ1-1; 9 bases map to TRBD1. Unmatched junction bases numbered 7, after V lost 2 bases and J lost 3 bases. This CDR3 has 16 amino acids. Germline V gives CDR1 KGHSH, CDR2 LQKENI. The DNA for the CDR3 is TGTGCCAGCTCACCAAACAGGGGGCTTGAGGACACTGAAGCTTTCTTT. Translating gives CASSPNRGLEDTEAFF. The complete variable domain, with remaining parts taken from reference TRBV18 and TRBJ1-1, reads NAGVMQNPRHLVRRRGQEARLRCSPMKGHSHVYWYRQLPEEGLKFMVYLQKENIIDESGMPKERFSAEFPKEGPSILRIQQVVRGDSAAYFCASSPNRGLEDTEAFFGQGTRLTVV.

V is TRBV13 and J is TRBJ2-7; 13 nucleotides agree with TRBD2. The germline gives CDR1 PRHDT, CDR2 FYEKMQ (reference sequence). CDR3 size: 18 residues. Unmatched junction bases numbered 9, after V lost 4 bases and J lost 0 bases. The CDR3 loop is CASSSAAGLAGPSYEQYF. The CDR3 region has the DNA TGTGCCAGCAGCTCCGCCGCGGGACTAGCGGGACCCTCCTACGAGCAGTACTTC.

Only a few counts were recorded for this clone. This sequence joins TRBV9 and TRBJ1-6; 11 positions agree with TRBD1. Germline V lookup: CDR1 SGDLS, CDR2 YYNGEE. The CDR3 sequence is 17 residues long. Unmatched junction bases numbered 7, after V lost 7 bases and J lost 1 base. The CDR3: CASGGQGAYSYNSPLHF. The CDR3 DNA reads as TGTGCCAGCGGAGGACAGGGGGCATATTCCTATAATTCACCCCTCCACTTT.

This chain joins TRBV18 and TRBJ2-7, with D perhaps matching TRBD2 (6 bases). Trimming took off 3 bases at V and 3 bases at J, with 12 bases between the two ends. This CDR3 spans 14 amino acids. The germline V gene encodes CDR1 KGHSH and CDR2 LQKENI. Written as DNA, the CDR3 is TGTGCCAGCTCACCCGGGACGGACTACTACGAGCAGTACTTC. Protein: CASSPGTDYYEQYF.

The J gene is TRBJ2-3, the V gene TRBV6-5, with TRBD2 identical over 8 bases. V dropped 4 bases and J dropped 2; count of bases not matched to a gene: 2. Germline CDR1 and CDR2: MNHEY and SVGAGI. The CDR3 length is 14 residues. This CDR3 reads CASSFGGATDTQYF. The CDR3 coding sequence is TGTGCCAGCAGTTTCGGGGGGGCCACAGATACGCAGTATTTT.

This chain connects TRBV11-3 to TRBJ2-1; 7 nucleotides agree with TRBD1. After removal of 1 base from V and 0 bases from J, the junction contained 6 bases not matched to a gene. Germline V gene sequence: CDR1 SGHNT, CDR2 YENEEA. This CDR3 spans 17 amino acids. CDR3 DNA: TGTGCCAGCAGCTTAGGTTCAGGGGGAAGCTCCTACAATGAGCAGTTCTTC. This codes for CASSLGSGGSSYNEQFF.

As concerns this clone: The same CDR3 can be traced to other DNA sequences in this sample. This chain joins TRBV19 and TRBJ1-5; D is possibly TRBD1 (6 bases). V lost 9 bases and J lost 4, with 13 bases in between. The CDR3 length is 13 residues. Germline V CDR1 and CDR2: LNHDA, SQIVND (reference sequence). The CDR3 sequence: CASRDIGNQPQHF. The CDR3 nucleotides read TGTGCCAGCCGGGACATCGGTAATCAGCCCCAGCATTTT.

The gene calls are TRBV23-1 and TRBJ1-4, with D perhaps TRBD1 (6 bases). TRBV23-1 is sorted into the ORF group, with uncertain function. Deletions cut 6 bases from V and 4 bases from J, with 15 bases between. CDR3 length equals 15 residues. CDR3 amino acids: CASSRPGHINEKLFF. The DNA for the CDR3 is TGCGCCAGCAGCCGTCCGGGACACATTAATGAAAAACTGTTTTTT.

This clone showed up just once. This rearrangement joins TRBV2 to TRBJ2-7; D possibly corresponds to TRBD1 (6 bases). The V gene lost 6 bases and the J gene lost 2 bases, with 14 bases spanning the gap. Germline V gene sequence: CDR1 SNHLY, CDR2 FYNNEI. The CDR3 runs to 14 residues. CDR3 nucleotides: TGTGCCAGCAGCATGGACAGTGGGCCCTACGAGCAGTACTTC. This codes for CASSMDSGPYEQYF.

Only a few counts were recorded for this clone. V and J are TRBV7-2 and TRBJ2-7; 10 nucleotides agree with TRBD1. The CDR3 runs 16 residues. Trimming at V came to 0 bases and at J to 4 bases, leaving 6 bases not matched to a gene. Germline assignment: CDR1 SGHTA and CDR2 FQGNSA. The CDR3 sequence is CASSLAWGQGWYEQYF. The CDR3, as DNA: TGTGCCAGCAGCTTAGCATGGGGACAGGGGTGGTACGAGCAGTACTTC.

There are a few counts of this clone. V is TRBV7-8 and J is TRBJ2-7, with D possibly TRBD2 on 5 matching bases. With 4 bases removed from V and 4 bases from J, the gap between germline ends came to 14 bases. The CDR3 consists of 14 residues. The germline CDR1 and CDR2 sequences are SGHVS and FQNEAQ. CDR3: CASSSPGVRYEQYF. The CDR3 DNA reads TGTGCCAGCAGCTCCCCCGGGGTTAGGTACGAGCAGTACTTC.

Concerning this clone: Additional DNA sequences in this sample encode the identical CDR3. The CDR3: CASSPWLGGQVNSPLHF. Here the CDR3 DNA reads TGTGCCAGCAGCCCATGGCTGGGGGGACAGGTTAATTCACCCCTCCACTTT. The gene calls are TRBV7-2 and TRBJ1-6; 8 bases match TRBD1. CDR3 length: 17 residues. V trimming: 5 bases; J trimming: 6 bases; junction bases outside the gene matches: 12. The germline CDR1 and CDR2 sequences are SGHTA and FQGNSA.

The rearrangement uses TRBV6-6 and TRBJ1-1; weak D call: TRBD1 (5 bases). The CDR3 consists of 14 residues. Trimming took off 3 bases at V and 1 base at J, with 9 bases between the two ends. Germline V CDR1 and CDR2: MNHNY, SVGAGI (reference sequence). CDR3 nucleotides: TGTGCCAGCAGTTATGGACACTCGAACACTGAAGCTTTCTTT. This codes for CASSYGHSNTEAFF.

The V gene is TRBV7-9, the J gene TRBJ1-1, with 7 positions matching TRBD1. Germline V lookup: CDR1 SEHNR, CDR2 FQNEAQ (reference sequence). This CDR3 is built from 14 residues. Unmatched junction bases numbered 8, after V lost 5 bases and J lost 5 bases. This CDR3 reads CASSRRTGETEAFF. The CDR3 nucleotides read TGTGCCAGCAGCCGTAGAACAGGGGAAACTGAAGCTTTCTTT.

This clone was counted a single time. The V gene is TRBV29-1, the J gene TRBJ2-1; 10 positions agree with TRBD2. Germline CDR1 is SQVTM and CDR2 is ANQGSEA. The V segment lost 1 base and the J segment 9 bases; nucleotides outside the gene matches: 12. This CDR3 region has 16 residues. In DNA form, the CDR3 reads TGCAGCGTTGAAGGAGGCAGCGGGGGGGCCATGGGTGAGCAGTTCTTC. Encoded protein: CSVEGGSGGAMGEQFF.

The V and J genes are TRBV5-6 and TRBJ2-7; D call uncertain. The CDR3 has 15 residues. Germline lookup yields CDR1 SGHDT and CDR2 YYEEEE. With 0 bases removed from V and 0 bases from J, the gap between germline ends came to 10 bases. The CDR3 protein is CASSLAARSSYEQYF. The CDR3 region has the DNA TGTGCCAGCAGCTTGGCGGCTCGGAGCTCCTACGAGCAGTACTTC.

The chain has TRBV5-1 and TRBJ1-1, with D perhaps matching TRBD1 (5 bases). From germline, CDR1 is SGHRS and CDR2 YFSETQ. The length of the CDR3 is 14 residues. Trimming removed 0 bases at V and 5 bases at J, with 11 bases between. The CDR3 region has the DNA TGCGCCAGCAGCTTGGGGCAGGGAGGGACTGAAGCTTTCTTT. This translates into CASSLGQGGTEAFF. The complete variable domain, with remaining parts taken from reference TRBV5-1 and TRBJ1-1, reads KAGVTQTPRYLIKTRGQQVTLSCSPISGHRSVSWYQQTPGQGLQFLFEYFSETQRNKGNFPGRFSGRQFSNSRSEMNVSTLELGDSALYLCASSLGQGGTEAFFGQGTRLTVV.

The V and J genes are TRBV9 and TRBJ2-1; 13 bases match TRBD2. The V gene's germline CDR1 is SGDLS and CDR2 YYNGEE. There are 16 residues in the CDR3. V shed 4 bases and J 9 bases; nucleotides not matched to a gene: 10. The CDR3 loop reads CASSLRTSGGGSEQFF. In DNA form, the CDR3 reads TGTGCCAGCAGCTTGAGGACTAGCGGGGGTGGGAGTGAGCAGTTCTTC.

V is TRBV9 and J is TRBJ2-7; 7 bases agree with TRBD1. The V and J ends lost 0 bases and 4 bases, in that order; junction bases with no gene match: 4. Germline V gene sequence: CDR1 SGDLS, CDR2 YYNGEE. The CDR3 has 14 amino acids. This CDR3 reads CASSVGGQLYEQYF. The CDR3 DNA is TGTGCCAGCAGCGTAGGGGGACAGCTATACGAGCAGTACTTC.

CDR3 nucleotides: TGCAGCGGCGACCCTGATATATCTAGCCCGGGCACAGATACGCAGTATTTT. It codes for CSGDPDISSPGTDTQYF. The rearrangement joins TRBV29-1 to TRBJ2-3; possibly TRBD2 for D (5 bases). Germline CDR1 and CDR2: SQVTM and ANQGSEA. CDR3 length: 17 residues. Trimming stripped 7 bases from V and 1 base from J, with 24 bases between.

This chain connects TRBV30 to TRBJ1-5, with D possibly being TRBD1 (5 bases). Germline values: CDR1 GTSNPN, CDR2 SVGIG (reference sequence). The CDR3 runs to 14 residues. V gave up 5 bases and J gave up 1 base, with 12 bases separating them. CDR3 in DNA: TGTGCCTGGCGACTAGGGGAGAGCAATCAGCCCCAGCATTTT. Residues: CAWRLGESNQPQHF. The full variable domain, in which reference TRBV30 and TRBJ1-5 provide the parts outside the CDR3, is SQTIHQWPATLVQPVGSPLSLECTVEGTSNPNLYWYRQAAGRGLQLLFYSVGIGQISSEVPQNLSASRPQDRQFILSSKKLLLSDSGFYLCAWRLGESNQPQHFGDGTRLSIL.

The V call is TRBV7-9, the J call TRBJ1-2, with 8 bases identical to TRBD1. The length of the CDR3 is 15 residues. V lost 5 bases to trimming and J lost 3 bases; unmatched junction nucleotides: 8. Germline assignment: CDR1 SEHNR and CDR2 FQNEAQ (reference sequence). In DNA form, the CDR3 reads TGTGCCAGCAGCCCCAGACAGGGGACGGACTATGGCTACACCTTC. Its protein product is CASSPRQGTDYGYTF.

The chain uses TRBV9 and TRBJ2-7; tentative D call: TRBD1 (6 bases). This CDR3 contains 14 residues. The V gene's germline CDR1 is SGDLS and CDR2 YYNGEE. Trimming stripped 4 bases from V and 0 bases from J, with 11 bases between. This chain's CDR3 is CASSPGASSYEQYF. Written as DNA, the CDR3 is TGTGCCAGCAGCCCAGGGGCGAGCTCCTACGAGCAGTACTTC.

This chain joins TRBV27 and TRBJ2-7, with TRBD1 identical over 11 bases. V lost 5 bases, J lost 0 bases, and 3 bases stayed unmatched. The CDR3 runs to 15 residues. Germline V gene sequence: CDR1 MNHEY, CDR2 SMNVEV (reference sequence). CDR3 coding DNA: TGTGCCAGCAGTCATGGGACAGGGGGCTCCTACGAGCAGTACTTC. Its translation is CASSHGTGGSYEQYF.

This sequence joins TRBV9 and TRBJ2-1; D is uncertain. This CDR3 is 15 amino acids long. Germline assignment: CDR1 SGDLS and CDR2 YYNGEE. V dropped 7 bases and J dropped 0 bases, with 14 bases sitting between them. The CDR3 is CASSSTGSSYNEQFF. CDR3 coding DNA: TGTGCCAGCTCCAGTACGGGTAGCTCCTACAATGAGCAGTTCTTC.

J is TRBJ2-7 and V is TRBV15; the D gene is possibly TRBD2 (5 bases). Germline lookup yields CDR1 LNHNV and CDR2 YYDKDF (reference sequence). There are 17 residues in the CDR3. Trimming shortened V by 1 base and J by 2 bases, and 18 bases separated the two germline ends. The CDR3 loop is CATSRVPFSGSTYEQYF. CDR3 in DNA: TGTGCCACCAGCAGAGTGCCCTTTAGTGGGAGTACCTACGAGCAGTACTTC.

The chain employs TRBV5-4 and TRBJ2-2; 7 nucleotides agree with TRBD2. This CDR3 is built from 15 residues. The ends lost 0 bases at V and 6 bases at J; junction bases unmatched: 5. Per germline, CDR1 SGHNT and CDR2 YYREEE (reference sequence). The CDR3 DNA follows: TGTGCCAGCAGCTTGGTACAGAGCGGGGCCGGGGAGCTGTTTTTT. Protein sequence: CASSLVQSGAGELFF.

This clone was seen a handful of times. The gene calls are TRBV7-8 and TRBJ2-3; 9 bases agree with TRBD2. Germline-derived CDR1 and CDR2 are SGHVS and FQNEAQ. Losses at the gene ends were 5 bases for V and 4 bases for J; bases not matched to a gene: 7. There are 15 residues in the CDR3. DNA of the CDR3: TGTGCCAGCAGCCATAGCGGGAGCCAGCCAGATACGCAGTATTTT. It encodes CASSHSGSQPDTQYF.

This chain joins TRBV9 and TRBJ1-6; D not resolved. V lost 0 bases to trimming and J lost 6 bases, with 7 bases between them. There are 14 residues in the CDR3. Per germline, CDR1 SGDLS and CDR2 YYNGEE. The CDR3 DNA reads as TGTGCCAGCAGCGTAGGAGCCCTTAATTCACCCCTCCACTTT. The encoded protein is CASSVGALNSPLHF.